Each of the 31 T cell receptor beta chains below was sequenced from the same sample in a study of a mutant IDH1 vaccine in newly diagnosed glioma (dated by TCRdb to the early 2020s). What the time point label conveys for this sample: baseline, week 1 (first vaccination visit). In light of the paper, this sample's treatment or condition label describes: pre-vaccination baseline after standard-of-care therapy. Library prep was done by the immunoSEQ multiplex PCR assay. The source is immuneACCESS, and TCRdb retained only in-frame sequences with V and J called. Part of the clones is not carried over; for the studies checked, unresolved V genes explain less than half of this, and the remainder is unexplained. Counted in this sample were 80,000 to 100,000 clones; around 80% of them appeared once. The top ten clones comprise 7.5% of the sample. This material consisted of PBMCs, taken from a glioma patient treated with radiotherapy, temozolomide or both. These receptors were taken from a man aged 40-49 years with glioma.

This clone has only a few counts. The V call is TRBV11-2, the J call TRBJ1-2, with TRBD1 as a possible D gene (6 bases). V shed 5 bases and J shed 4 bases, with 8 bases lying between them. Germline V gives CDR1 SGHAT, CDR2 FQNNGV. This CDR3 has 12 residues. In DNA form, the CDR3 reads TGTGCCAGCAGCCCGGACAGCTATGGCTACACCTTC. Translation gives CASSPDSYGYTF.

The chain carries TRBV27 and TRBJ1-2; the D gene is possibly TRBD1 (5 bases). V was cut by 2 bases and J by 7 bases, with 14 bases left in between. The length of the CDR3 is 14 residues. Germline CDR1 and CDR2: MNHEY and SMNVEV (reference sequence). The CDR3, as DNA: TGTGCCAGCAGTTTACAGGGTTCCCTAACTGGCTACACCTTC. Translating gives CASSLQGSLTGYTF.

The chain couples TRBV10-2 to TRBJ2-1; no reliable D call. The CDR3 is made up of 14 amino acids. V lost 2 bases, J lost 6 bases, and 11 bases lay in between. Per the germline V gene, CDR1 is WSHSY and CDR2 is SAAADI. The CDR3, as DNA: TGCGCCAGCAGTGAGATACAGTTTATCAATGAGCAGTTCTTC. Its translation: CASSEIQFINEQFF.

The genes are TRBV6-5 and TRBJ1-1, with a weak D call TRBD1 (5 bases). This CDR3 region has 12 residues. Per the germline V gene, CDR1 is MNHEY and CDR2 is SVGAGI. V was cut by 5 bases and J by 4 bases, with 8 bases left in between. CDR3 loop: CASSQGFTEAFF. The CDR3, as DNA: TGTGCCAGCAGTCAGGGATTCACTGAAGCTTTCTTT.

The V call is TRBV5-6, the J call TRBJ2-5, with TRBD1 matching 11 bases. This CDR3 is 15 amino acids long. The germline gives CDR1 SGHDT, CDR2 YYEEEE. V lost 0 bases and J lost 5; bases outside the gene matches: 3. This CDR3 reads CASSLGTGGVETQYF. CDR3 bases: TGTGCCAGCAGCTTGGGGACAGGGGGCGTTGAGACCCAGTACTTC.

In DNA form, the CDR3 reads TGTGCCAGCAGCGAGGCTGCGGCCTCGCGATATGGCTACACCTTC. Translated, it gives CASSEAAASRYGYTF. The chain employs TRBV5-6 and TRBJ1-2; the D is unclear. V was trimmed by 4 bases and J by 5 bases, leaving 18 bases between them. The CDR3 has 15 residues. Germline lookup yields CDR1 SGHDT and CDR2 YYEEEE. The full variable domain, in which reference TRBV5-6 and TRBJ1-2 provide the parts outside the CDR3, is DAGVTQSPTHLIKTRGQQVTLRCSPKSGHDTVSWYQQALGQGPQFIFQYYEEEERQRGNFPDRFSGHQFPNYSSELNVNALLLGDSALYLCASSEAAASRYGYTFGSGTRLTVV.

This chain links TRBV10-2 with TRBJ2-7, with 7 positions matching TRBD1. The V segment lost 2 bases and the J segment 1 base; nucleotides outside the gene matches: 5. The CDR3 length is 15 residues. Germline-derived CDR1 and CDR2 are WSHSY and SAAADI. In nucleotides, the CDR3 is TGCGCCAGCAGTGAGAGACAGGGAATATCCTACGAGCAGTACTTC. It yields the protein CASSERQGISYEQYF.

J is TRBJ2-7 and V is TRBV10-3, with 8 bases identical to TRBD1. The germline CDR1 and CDR2 sequences are ENHRY and SYGVKD. Trimming cost V 7 bases and J 4 bases; bases outside gene matches: 9. The CDR3 runs to 14 residues. CDR3 sequence reads: CAINPTGALYEQYF. DNA of the CDR3: TGTGCCATCAACCCGACAGGGGCGTTGTACGAGCAGTACTTC.

The genes are TRBV19 and TRBJ2-1; no definite D call. V was pared by 2 bases and J by 8 bases, with 4 bases between. Germline values: CDR1 LNHDA, CDR2 SQIVND (reference sequence). The CDR3 totals 11 residues. Here the CDR3 reads CASSIFHEQFF. In nucleotides, the CDR3 is TGTGCCAGTAGTATATTCCATGAGCAGTTCTTC.

The V call is TRBV18, the J call TRBJ2-6; a possible D gene is TRBD2 (6 bases). Germline CDR1 reads KGHSH; CDR2 reads LQKENI. Trimming removed 5 bases at V and 0 bases at J, with 14 bases between. The CDR3 consists of 17 residues. For the CDR3, the DNA is TGTGCCAGCTCATCGAGGCGGGGAAGCTCTGGGGCCAACGTCCTGACTTTC. It specifies CASSSRRGSSGANVLTF.

This chain uses TRBV27 with TRBJ1-5; D is possibly TRBD1 (5 bases). Germline V gene sequence: CDR1 MNHEY, CDR2 SMNVEV (reference sequence). Trimming removed 0 bases from V and 10 bases from J, with 16 bases in between. This CDR3 has 15 residues. CDR3 DNA sequence: TGTGCCAGCAGTTTATCCCCCCTCAGGGTCTTACCCCAGCATTTT. Protein sequence: CASSLSPLRVLPQHF.

V and J are TRBV12-5 and TRBJ2-2; 10 nucleotides agree with TRBD1. Unmatched junction bases numbered 6, after V lost 2 bases and J lost 6 bases. The CDR3 is 16 residues long. Per germline, CDR1 LGHNT and CDR2 FRNRAP. CDR3 loop: CASGLTGQGGAGELFF. The CDR3 region has the DNA TGTGCTAGTGGTTTGACAGGACAGGGGGGCGCCGGGGAGCTGTTTTTT.

In this sample, this clone turned up once. This chain joins TRBV19 and TRBJ1-3; maybe TRBD1 (5 bases). CDR3 size: 17 residues. V was cut by 3 bases and J by 2 bases, with 17 bases left in between. Germline CDR1 reads LNHDA; CDR2 reads SQIVND (reference sequence). The CDR3 loop reads CASSILQGFGTGNTIYF. CDR3 coding DNA: TGTGCCAGTAGTATCCTCCAGGGATTTGGCACTGGAAACACCATATATTTT.

The chain combines TRBV19 with TRBJ2-7; perhaps D is TRBD1 or TRBD2 (6 bases each). Germline lookup yields CDR1 LNHDA and CDR2 SQIVND (reference sequence). V was clipped by 3 bases and J by 6 bases, with 12 bases between them. CDR3 size: 13 residues. The CDR3 spells CASSIRGAGEQYF. The DNA of the CDR3 is TGTGCCAGTAGTATTAGGGGGGCCGGCGAGCAGTACTTC.

Worth noting for this clone: The junction does not match germline at one end; this may be a read error. The gene calls are TRBV9 and TRBJ2-2, with D unclear. The CDR3 totals 12 residues. Germline CDR1 SGDLS, CDR2 YYNGEE. The chain's CDR3 is CASNVADGELFF. In nucleotides, the CDR3 is TGTGCCAGCAACGTAGCCGACGGGGAGCTGTTTTTT.

This clone was found once. The chain has TRBV28 and TRBJ2-3; TRBD2 matches 12 bases. Germline CDR1 and CDR2: MDHEN and SYDVKM. The CDR3 length is 16 residues. The V gene end was trimmed by 6 bases and the J gene end by 6 bases; junction bases not matched to a gene: 10. The CDR3: CASSLPLAGGGDTQYF. DNA for the CDR3: TGTGCCAGCAGCTTGCCCCTAGCGGGAGGGGGGGATACGCAGTATTTT.

The CDR3, as DNA: TGCGCCAGCAGCCAGCCAGAGGGTAGTGAAAAACTGTTTTTT. Protein sequence: CASSQPEGSEKLFF. The V and J genes are TRBV4-1 and TRBJ1-4, with unresolved D. The CDR3 consists of 14 residues. Germline assignment: CDR1 MGHRA and CDR2 YSYEKL. V was cut by 3 bases and J by 7 bases, with 12 bases left in between.

This clone was counted a single time. The chain uses TRBV6-6 and TRBJ2-7; tentative D call: TRBD2 (6 bases). The V end lost 6 bases, the J end lost 4 bases, and 10 bases lay between the germline ends. This CDR3 is 12 amino acids long. The V gene's germline CDR1 is MNHNY and CDR2 SVGAGI (reference sequence). Written as DNA, the CDR3 is TGTGCCAGCAGCCTGGGGGGATACGAGCAGTACTTC. Its protein product is CASSLGGYEQYF.

V gene TRBV11-2 combines with J gene TRBJ1-5; 8 bases match TRBD1. Per germline, CDR1 SGHAT and CDR2 FQNNGV. V shed 4 bases, J shed 7 bases, and the junction held 6 bases outside the gene matches. The CDR3 sequence is 14 residues long. CDR3 in amino acids: CASSYGQGAQPQHF. DNA for the CDR3: TGTGCCAGCAGCTATGGACAGGGCGCCCAGCCCCAGCATTTT.

This chain links TRBV6-4 with TRBJ2-2, with D perhaps given as TRBD1 or TRBD2 (6 bases each). Germline CDR1 MRHNA, CDR2 SNTAGT. V lost 4 bases and J 3 bases, leaving 12 bases between the germline ends. The CDR3 has 15 residues. This chain's CDR3 is CASSATGADTGELFF. As DNA, the CDR3 is TGTGCCAGCAGTGCTACGGGGGCGGACACCGGGGAGCTGTTTTTT.

V usage is TRBV6-5 and J usage is TRBJ1-3; no definite D call. The V and J ends lost 0 bases and 4 bases respectively, with 4 bases between them. The CDR3 is 13 amino acids. Germline V gene sequence: CDR1 MNHEY, CDR2 SVGAGI. The CDR3 reads CASSYSTGNTIYF. The CDR3 DNA follows: TGTGCCAGCAGTTACTCGACAGGAAACACCATATATTTT.

This chain uses TRBV4-2 with TRBJ1-6; a weak D match, TRBD1 (5 bases). This CDR3 is 16 amino acids long. With 0 bases removed from V and 10 bases from J, the gap between germline ends came to 16 bases. Germline values: CDR1 LGHNA, CDR2 YNFKEQ. This CDR3 reads CASSQDRALRDSPLHF. The CDR3 DNA sequence: TGTGCCAGCAGCCAAGATCGTGCCCTTAGGGACTCACCCCTCCACTTT.

V gene TRBV18 combines with J gene TRBJ2-7; 13 nucleotides align to TRBD2. Germline assignment: CDR1 KGHSH and CDR2 LQKENI. The trim removed 6 bases at V and 2 bases at J, leaving 10 bases unmatched. The CDR3 length is 17 residues. The CDR3 sequence is CASSRTQLAGGAYEQYF. CDR3 nucleotides: TGTGCCAGCTCCCGAACCCAACTAGCGGGAGGGGCCTACGAGCAGTACTTC. The whole variable domain, remainder taken from reference TRBV18 and TRBJ2-7, is NAGVMQNPRHLVRRRGQEARLRCSPMKGHSHVYWYRQLPEEGLKFMVYLQKENIIDESGMPKERFSAEFPKEGPSILRIQQVVRGDSAAYFCASSRTQLAGGAYEQYFGPGTRLTVT.

The chain carries TRBV28 and TRBJ2-1; 7 nucleotides align to TRBD1. V shed 7 bases and J 5 bases; nucleotides not matched to a gene: 8. CDR3 length: 14 amino acids. Germline values: CDR1 MDHEN, CDR2 SYDVKM. The DNA of the CDR3 is TGTGCCAGCAAAGACAGGGCTCAGGACAATGAGCAGTTCTTC. Its protein product is CASKDRAQDNEQFF.

The gene calls are TRBV19 and TRBJ2-5; D is unresolved. Trimming took 5 bases from V and 5 from J, leaving 12 bases between them. Germline-derived CDR1 and CDR2 are LNHDA and SQIVND (reference sequence). This CDR3 has 13 amino acids. The DNA for the CDR3 is TGTGCCAGTAGTGTCGACAATTACGAGACCCAGTACTTC. Protein product: CASSVDNYETQYF.

A single count supports this clone. The chain combines TRBV7-2 with TRBJ1-1; tentative D call: TRBD1 (6 bases). CDR3 length equals 13 residues. V lost 5 bases and J lost 7, with 14 bases in between. CDR1 SGHTA and CDR2 FQGNSA come from the germline V gene. The CDR3 protein is CASSLNQGLEAFF. In DNA, the CDR3 is TGTGCCAGCAGCCTCAATCAGGGGCTTGAAGCTTTCTTT.

This clone was seen repeatedly, ten times or more. The V gene is TRBV4-1, the J gene TRBJ2-1; no reliable D call. CDR1 and CDR2 from the germline V gene are MGHRA and YSYEKL. V shed 4 bases and J shed 3 bases, with 10 bases lying between them. The CDR3 runs 14 residues. The CDR3 is CASSLPKRYNEQFF. As DNA, the CDR3 is TGCGCCAGCAGCCTACCTAAACGCTACAATGAGCAGTTCTTC.

This chain connects TRBV28 to TRBJ2-7, with D possibly matching TRBD1 (5 bases). V dropped 6 bases and J dropped 2 bases, with 11 bases sitting between them. Germline CDR1 MDHEN, CDR2 SYDVKM. The CDR3 contains 13 residues. The CDR3 here is CASSYSGPYEQYF. The CDR3 DNA is TGTGCCAGCAGCTATTCAGGGCCCTACGAGCAGTACTTC.

The chain joins TRBV7-9 to TRBJ2-5, with TRBD2 matching 9 bases. Germline values: CDR1 SEHNR, CDR2 FQNEAQ (reference sequence). Trimming took 5 bases from V and 3 from J; bases not matched to a gene: 7. The length of the CDR3 is 15 residues. The CDR3 sequence: CASSPRGRVKETQYF. CDR3 bases: TGTGCCAGCAGCCCCCGCGGGAGGGTTAAAGAGACCCAGTACTTC.

The chain employs TRBV5-6 and TRBJ1-2; TRBD1 is a possible D gene (6 bases). CDR3 length: 13 residues. Germline V gene lookup returns CDR1 SGHDT and CDR2 YYEEEE. Between the trimmed V and J ends, which lost 0 bases and 8 bases, there was a span of 11 bases. The CDR3 coding sequence is TGTGCCAGCAGCTTGGTTGCAGGGGAAGGCTACACCTTC. It is translated as CASSLVAGEGYTF.

The genes are TRBV11-3 and TRBJ2-2, with 10 bases matching TRBD1. V gave up 4 bases and J gave up 4 bases; unmatched junction bases: 3. The CDR3 is made up of 15 amino acids. Germline CDR1 and CDR2: SGHNT and YENEEA. CDR3: CASSSRDRGTGELFF. CDR3 DNA sequence: TGTGCCAGCAGCTCCCGGGACAGGGGCACCGGGGAGCTGTTTTTT.